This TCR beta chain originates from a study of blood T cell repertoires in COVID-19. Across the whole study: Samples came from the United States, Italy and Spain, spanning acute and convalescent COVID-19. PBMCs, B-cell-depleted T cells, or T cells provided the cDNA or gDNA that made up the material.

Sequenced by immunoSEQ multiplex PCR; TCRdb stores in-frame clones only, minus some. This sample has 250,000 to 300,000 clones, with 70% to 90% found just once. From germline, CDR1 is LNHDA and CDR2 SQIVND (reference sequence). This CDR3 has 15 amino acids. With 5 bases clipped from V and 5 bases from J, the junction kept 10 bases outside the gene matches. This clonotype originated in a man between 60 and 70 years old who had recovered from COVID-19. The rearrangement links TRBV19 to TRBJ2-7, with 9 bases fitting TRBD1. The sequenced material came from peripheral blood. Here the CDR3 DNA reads TGTGCCAGTAGTGAAGGTGGGACAGGGAGGGACGAGCAGTACTTC. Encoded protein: CASSEGGTGRDEQYF.